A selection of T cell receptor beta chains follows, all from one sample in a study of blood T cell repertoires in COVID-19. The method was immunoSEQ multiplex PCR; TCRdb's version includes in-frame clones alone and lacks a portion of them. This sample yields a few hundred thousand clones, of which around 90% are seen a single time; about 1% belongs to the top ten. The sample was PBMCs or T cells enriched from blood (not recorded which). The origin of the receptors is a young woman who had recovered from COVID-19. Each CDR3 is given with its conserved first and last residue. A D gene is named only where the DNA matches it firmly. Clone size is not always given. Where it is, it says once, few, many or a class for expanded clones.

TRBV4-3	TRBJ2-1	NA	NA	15	CASSQDAPIGSEQFF	TGCGCCAGCAGCCAAGACGCACCCATAGGGAGTGAGCAGTTCTTC
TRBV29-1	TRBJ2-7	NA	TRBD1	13	CSVPSQGTYEQYF	TGCAGCGTTCCCTCACAGGGGACCTACGAGCAGTACTTC
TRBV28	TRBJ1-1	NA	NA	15	CASSLLVQKNTEAFF	TGTGCCAGCAGTTTATTAGTACAGAAGAACACTGAAGCTTTCTTT
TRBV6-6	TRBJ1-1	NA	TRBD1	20	CASSHMGTRGVDRANTEAFF	TGTGCCAGCAGCCATATGGGGACCCGAGGCGTAGACAGGGCGAACACTGAAGCTTTCTTT
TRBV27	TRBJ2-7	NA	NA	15	CASSLIGSLIYEQYF	TGTGCCAGCAGTTTAATCGGGAGTCTAATTTACGAGCAGTACTTC
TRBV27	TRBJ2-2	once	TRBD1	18	CASKTTKGQGPPSGELFF	TGTGCCAGCAAAACCACGAAAGGACAGGGGCCACCGTCCGGGGAGCTGTTTTTT
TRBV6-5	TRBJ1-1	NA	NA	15	CATLPYRAFSIVAFF	TGTGCCACCCTACCTTACAGGGCGTTCTCCATTGTAGCTTTCTTT
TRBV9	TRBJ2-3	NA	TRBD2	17	CASSVGGLAGVGDTQYF	TGTGCCAGCAGCGTAGGAGGACTAGCGGGAGTGGGGGATACGCAGTATTTT
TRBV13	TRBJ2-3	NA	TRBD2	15	CASSSREASTDTQYF	TGTGCCAGCAGCTCGCGGGAGGCTAGCACAGATACGCAGTATTTT
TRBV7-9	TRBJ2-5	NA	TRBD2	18	CASSTPIRGGLSEGTQYF	TGTGCCAGCAGCACTCCCATCCGGGGGGGACTATCGGAGGGGACCCAGTACTTC
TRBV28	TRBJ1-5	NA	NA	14	CASSVPPRDQPQHF	TGTGCCAGCAGTGTCCCCCCGAGGGATCAGCCCCAGCATTTT
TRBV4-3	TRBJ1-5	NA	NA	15	CASTTRRRGGQPQHF	TGCGCCAGCACTACGAGGAGGCGAGGGGGTCAGCCCCAGCATTTT
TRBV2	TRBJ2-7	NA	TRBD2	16	CASSGGWREGSYEQYF	TGTGCCAGCAGTGGGGGCTGGCGGGAGGGGAGTTACGAGCAGTACTTC
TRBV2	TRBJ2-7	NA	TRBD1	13	CASSWDRAHEQYF	TGTGCCAGCAGTTGGGACAGGGCCCACGAGCAGTACTTC
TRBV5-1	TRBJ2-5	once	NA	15	CASSQGRVKGETQYF	TGCGCCAGCAGCCAGGGCAGGGTAAAGGGGGAGACCCAGTACTTC
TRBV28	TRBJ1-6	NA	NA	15	CASSPRQALNPPLHF	TGTGCCAGCAGCCCGCGACAGGCGTTGAATCCACCCCTCCACTTT
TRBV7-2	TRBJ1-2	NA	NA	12	CASSPSNYGYTF	TGTGCCAGCAGCCCATCTAACTATGGCTACACCTTC
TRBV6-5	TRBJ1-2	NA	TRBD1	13	CASSPWDRGGYTF	TGTGCCAGCAGTCCTTGGGACAGGGGAGGCTACACCTTC
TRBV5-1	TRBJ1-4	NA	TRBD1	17	CASSLRQGLSTNEKLFF	TGCGCCAGCAGCTTGAGACAGGGACTTTCAACTAATGAAAAACTGTTTTTT
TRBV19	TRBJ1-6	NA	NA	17	CASSIRLVGAPVSPLHF	TGTGCCAGTAGTATTCGTCTGGTGGGGGCGCCGGTTTCACCCCTCCACTTT